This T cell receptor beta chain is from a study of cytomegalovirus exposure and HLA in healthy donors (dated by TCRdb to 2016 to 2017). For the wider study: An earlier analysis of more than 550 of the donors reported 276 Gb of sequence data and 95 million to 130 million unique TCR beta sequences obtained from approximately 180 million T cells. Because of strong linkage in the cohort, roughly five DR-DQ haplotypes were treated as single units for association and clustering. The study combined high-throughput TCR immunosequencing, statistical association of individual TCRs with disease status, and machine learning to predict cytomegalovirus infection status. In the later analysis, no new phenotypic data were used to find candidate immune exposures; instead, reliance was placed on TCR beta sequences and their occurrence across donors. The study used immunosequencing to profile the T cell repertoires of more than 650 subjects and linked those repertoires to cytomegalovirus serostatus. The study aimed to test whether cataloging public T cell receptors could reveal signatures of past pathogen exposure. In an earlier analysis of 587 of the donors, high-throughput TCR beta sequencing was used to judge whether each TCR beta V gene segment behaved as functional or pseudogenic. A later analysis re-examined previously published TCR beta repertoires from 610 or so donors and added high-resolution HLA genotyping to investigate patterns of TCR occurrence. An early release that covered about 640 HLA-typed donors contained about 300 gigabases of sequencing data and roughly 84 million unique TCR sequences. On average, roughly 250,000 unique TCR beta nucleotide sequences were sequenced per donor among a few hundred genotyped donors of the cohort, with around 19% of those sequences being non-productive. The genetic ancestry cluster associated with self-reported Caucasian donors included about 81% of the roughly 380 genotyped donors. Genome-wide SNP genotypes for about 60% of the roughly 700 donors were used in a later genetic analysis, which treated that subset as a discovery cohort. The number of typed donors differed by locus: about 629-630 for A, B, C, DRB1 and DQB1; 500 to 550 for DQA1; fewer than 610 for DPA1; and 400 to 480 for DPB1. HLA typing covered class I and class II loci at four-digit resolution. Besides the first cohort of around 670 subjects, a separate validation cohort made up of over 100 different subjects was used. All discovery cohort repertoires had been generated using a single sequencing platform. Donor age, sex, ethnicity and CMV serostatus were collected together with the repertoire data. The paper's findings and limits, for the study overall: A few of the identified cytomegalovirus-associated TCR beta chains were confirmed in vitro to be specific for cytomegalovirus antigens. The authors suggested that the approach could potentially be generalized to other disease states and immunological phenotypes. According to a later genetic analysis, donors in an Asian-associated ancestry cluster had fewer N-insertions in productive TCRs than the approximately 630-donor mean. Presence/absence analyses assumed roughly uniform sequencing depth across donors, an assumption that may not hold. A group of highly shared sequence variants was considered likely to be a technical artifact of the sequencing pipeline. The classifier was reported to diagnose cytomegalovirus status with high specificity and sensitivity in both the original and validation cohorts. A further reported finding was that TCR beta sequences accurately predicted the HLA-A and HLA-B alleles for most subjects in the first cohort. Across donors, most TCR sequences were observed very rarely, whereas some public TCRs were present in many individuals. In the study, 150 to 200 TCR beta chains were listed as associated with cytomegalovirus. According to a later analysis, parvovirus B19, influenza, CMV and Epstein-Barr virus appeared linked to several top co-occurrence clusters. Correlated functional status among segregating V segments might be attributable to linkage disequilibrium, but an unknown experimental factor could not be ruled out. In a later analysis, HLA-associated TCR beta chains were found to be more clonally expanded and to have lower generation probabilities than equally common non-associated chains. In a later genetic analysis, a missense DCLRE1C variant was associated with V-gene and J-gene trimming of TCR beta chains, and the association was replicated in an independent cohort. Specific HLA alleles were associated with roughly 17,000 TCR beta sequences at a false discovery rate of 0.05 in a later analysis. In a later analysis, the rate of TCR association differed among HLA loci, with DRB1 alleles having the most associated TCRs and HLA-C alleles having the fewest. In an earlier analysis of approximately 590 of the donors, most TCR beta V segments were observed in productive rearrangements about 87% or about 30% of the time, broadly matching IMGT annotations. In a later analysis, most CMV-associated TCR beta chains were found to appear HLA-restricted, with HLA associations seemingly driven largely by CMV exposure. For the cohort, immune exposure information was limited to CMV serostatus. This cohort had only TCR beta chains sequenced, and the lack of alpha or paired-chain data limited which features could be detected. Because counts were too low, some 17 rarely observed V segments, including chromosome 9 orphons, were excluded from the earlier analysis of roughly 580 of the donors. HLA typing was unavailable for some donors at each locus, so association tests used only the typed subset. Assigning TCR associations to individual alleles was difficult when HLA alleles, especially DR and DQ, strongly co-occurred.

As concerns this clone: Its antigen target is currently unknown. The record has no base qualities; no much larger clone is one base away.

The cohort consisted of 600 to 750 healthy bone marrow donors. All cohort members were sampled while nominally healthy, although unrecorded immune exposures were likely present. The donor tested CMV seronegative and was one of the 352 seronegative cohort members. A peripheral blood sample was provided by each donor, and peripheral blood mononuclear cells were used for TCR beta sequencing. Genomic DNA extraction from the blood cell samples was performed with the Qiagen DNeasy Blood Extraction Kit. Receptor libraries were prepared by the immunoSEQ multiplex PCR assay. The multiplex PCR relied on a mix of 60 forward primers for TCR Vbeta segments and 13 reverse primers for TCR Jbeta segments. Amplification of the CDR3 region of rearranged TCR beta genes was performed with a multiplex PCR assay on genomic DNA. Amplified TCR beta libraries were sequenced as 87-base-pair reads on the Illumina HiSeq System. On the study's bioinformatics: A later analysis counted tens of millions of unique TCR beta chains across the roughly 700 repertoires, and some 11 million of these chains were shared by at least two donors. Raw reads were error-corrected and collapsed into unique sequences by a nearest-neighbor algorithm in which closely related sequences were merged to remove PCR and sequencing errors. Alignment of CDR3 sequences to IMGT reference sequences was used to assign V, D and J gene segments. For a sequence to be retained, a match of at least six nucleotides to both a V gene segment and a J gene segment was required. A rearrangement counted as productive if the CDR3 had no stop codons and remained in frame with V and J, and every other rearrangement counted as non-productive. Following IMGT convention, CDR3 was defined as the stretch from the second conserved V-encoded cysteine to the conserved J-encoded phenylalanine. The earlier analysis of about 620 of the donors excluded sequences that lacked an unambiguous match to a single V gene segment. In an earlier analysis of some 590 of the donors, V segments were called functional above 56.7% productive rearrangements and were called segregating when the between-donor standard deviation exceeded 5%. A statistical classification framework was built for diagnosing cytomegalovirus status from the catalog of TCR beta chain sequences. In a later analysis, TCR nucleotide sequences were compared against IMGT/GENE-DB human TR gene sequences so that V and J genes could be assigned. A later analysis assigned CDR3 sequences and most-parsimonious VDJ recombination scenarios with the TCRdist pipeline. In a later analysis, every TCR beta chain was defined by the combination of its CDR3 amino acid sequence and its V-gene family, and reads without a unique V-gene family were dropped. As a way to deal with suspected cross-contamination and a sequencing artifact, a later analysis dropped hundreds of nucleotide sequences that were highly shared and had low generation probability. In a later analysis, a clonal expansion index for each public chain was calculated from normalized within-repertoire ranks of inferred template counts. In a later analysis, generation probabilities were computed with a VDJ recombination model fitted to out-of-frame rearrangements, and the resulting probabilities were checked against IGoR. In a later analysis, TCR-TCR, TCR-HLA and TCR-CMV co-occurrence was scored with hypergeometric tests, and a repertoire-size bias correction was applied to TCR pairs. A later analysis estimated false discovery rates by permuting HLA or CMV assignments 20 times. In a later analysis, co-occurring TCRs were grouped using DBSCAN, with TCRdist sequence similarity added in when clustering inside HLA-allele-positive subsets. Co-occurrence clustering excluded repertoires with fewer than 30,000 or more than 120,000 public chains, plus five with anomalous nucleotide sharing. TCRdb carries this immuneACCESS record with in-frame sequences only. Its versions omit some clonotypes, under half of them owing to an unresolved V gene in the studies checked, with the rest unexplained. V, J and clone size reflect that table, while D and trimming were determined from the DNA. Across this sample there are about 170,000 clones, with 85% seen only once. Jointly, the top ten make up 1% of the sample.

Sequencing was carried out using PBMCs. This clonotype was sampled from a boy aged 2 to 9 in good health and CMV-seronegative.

The CDR3 reads CASSSPEPGQRYNSPLHF. The nucleotide sequence reads as follows: TGTGCCAGCAGCTCCCCCGAGCCCGGACAGCGCTATAATTCACCCCTCCACTTT. The sequence joins TRBV28 to TRBJ1-6, and possibly TRBD1, on 6 matching bases. The trim is 6 bases for V and 3 bases for J, with a gap of 21 bases between the germline ends. Reading from cysteine to phenylalanine, the CDR3 counts 18 amino acids. Only the CDR3 DNA is retained, 54 bases long and in frame from the first base. In the germline V gene, CDR1 corresponds to MDHEN and CDR2 to SYDVKM.